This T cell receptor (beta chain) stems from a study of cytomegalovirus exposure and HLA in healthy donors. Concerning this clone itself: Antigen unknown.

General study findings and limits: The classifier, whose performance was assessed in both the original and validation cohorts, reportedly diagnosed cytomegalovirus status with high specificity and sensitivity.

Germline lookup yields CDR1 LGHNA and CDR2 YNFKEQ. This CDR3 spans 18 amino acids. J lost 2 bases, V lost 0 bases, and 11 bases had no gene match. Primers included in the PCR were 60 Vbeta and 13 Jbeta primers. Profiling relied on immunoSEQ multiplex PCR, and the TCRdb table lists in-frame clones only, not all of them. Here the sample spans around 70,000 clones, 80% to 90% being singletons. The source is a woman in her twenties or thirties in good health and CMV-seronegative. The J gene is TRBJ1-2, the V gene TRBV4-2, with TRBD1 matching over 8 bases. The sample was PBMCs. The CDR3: CASSQDPTGARSNYGYTF. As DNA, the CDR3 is TGTGCCAGCAGCCAAGATCCGACAGGGGCCAGGTCGAACTATGGCTACACCTTC.